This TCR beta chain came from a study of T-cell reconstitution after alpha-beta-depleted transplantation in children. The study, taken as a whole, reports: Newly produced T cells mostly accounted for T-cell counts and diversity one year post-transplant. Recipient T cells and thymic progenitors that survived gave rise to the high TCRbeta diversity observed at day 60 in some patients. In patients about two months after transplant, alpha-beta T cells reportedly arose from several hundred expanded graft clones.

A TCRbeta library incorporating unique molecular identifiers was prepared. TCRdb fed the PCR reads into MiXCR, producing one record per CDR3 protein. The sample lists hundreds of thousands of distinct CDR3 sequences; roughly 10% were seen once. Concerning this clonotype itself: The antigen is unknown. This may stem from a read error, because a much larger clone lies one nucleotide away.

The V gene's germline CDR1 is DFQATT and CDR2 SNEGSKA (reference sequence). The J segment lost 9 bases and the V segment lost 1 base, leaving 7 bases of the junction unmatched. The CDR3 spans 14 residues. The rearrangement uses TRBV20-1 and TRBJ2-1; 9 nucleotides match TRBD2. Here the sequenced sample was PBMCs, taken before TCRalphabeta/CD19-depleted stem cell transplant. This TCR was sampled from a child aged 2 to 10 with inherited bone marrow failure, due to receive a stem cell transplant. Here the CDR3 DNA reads TGCAGTGCTAGAGGACTAGCGGCAGAGGCTGAGCAGTTCTTC. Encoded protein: CSARGLAAEAEQFF.